These T cell receptor beta chains were read from a single sample in a study of OX40 agonist ivuxolimab in advanced cancers. Libraries were prepared by immunoSEQ multiplex PCR; TCRdb keeps only in-frame clonotypes and omits some of them. This sample has 30,000 to 35,000 clones, with more than 60% found just once. The source was CD4+ or CD8+ T cells sorted from blood, collected in a trial of the OX40 agonist ivuxolimab. These receptors all come from an adult with an advanced solid tumor such as melanoma, head and neck, liver or kidney cancer. Each CDR3 is given with its conserved first and last residue. Fields, in order: clone size, D gene, V gene, J gene, CDR3 DNA, CDR3 protein. D genes are given only for firm matches. Clone size appears in some rows only: once, few, many, or a class for an expanded clone.

abundance: NA; d_gene: NA; v_gene: TRBV5-4; j_gene: TRBJ2-5; CDR3nt: TGTGCCAGCACCCTGGGCGGGGCCCAAGAGACCCAGTACTTC; CDR3aa: CASTLGGAQETQYF
abundance: NA; d_gene: NA; v_gene: TRBV19; j_gene: TRBJ1-1; CDR3nt: TGTGCCAGTAGTATAGGGTCCGTGAACACTGAAGCTTTCTTT; CDR3aa: CASSIGSVNTEAFF
abundance: NA; d_gene: NA; v_gene: TRBV6-1; j_gene: TRBJ1-1; CDR3nt: TGTGCCAGCAGTGAAATGAGAGGCACTGAAGCTTTCTTT; CDR3aa: CASSEMRGTEAFF
abundance: NA; d_gene: NA; v_gene: TRBV6-1; j_gene: TRBJ2-7; CDR3nt: TGTGCCAGCAGTGAAGGGCACGGGGAGTACTTC; CDR3aa: CASSEGHGEYF
abundance: NA; d_gene: NA; v_gene: TRBV7-6; j_gene: TRBJ2-1; CDR3nt: TGTGCCAGCAGCTTAGTCGCTAGGCAGGGGTCGAGTGAGCAGTTCTTC; CDR3aa: CASSLVARQGSSEQFF
abundance: NA; d_gene: NA; v_gene: TRBV11-3; j_gene: TRBJ2-3; CDR3nt: TGTGCCAGCAGCCTCCCTCGGGATACGCAGTATTTT; CDR3aa: CASSLPRDTQYF
abundance: NA; d_gene: TRBD1; v_gene: TRBV7-9; j_gene: TRBJ2-7; CDR3nt: TGTGCCAGCAGCTTAGGGGACAGCCATTCGGACGAGCAGTACTTC; CDR3aa: CASSLGDSHSDEQYF
abundance: NA; d_gene: NA; v_gene: TRBV19; j_gene: TRBJ1-2; CDR3nt: TGTGCCAGTAGTATGCTAGGGGCTCAATCTTCTGGCTACACCTTC; CDR3aa: CASSMLGAQSSGYTF
abundance: NA; d_gene: NA; v_gene: TRBV7-3; j_gene: TRBJ2-1; CDR3nt: TGTGCCAGCAGCTTAGGCGGGGCGGCTGAGCAGTTCTTC; CDR3aa: CASSLGGAAEQFF
abundance: NA; d_gene: NA; v_gene: TRBV14; j_gene: TRBJ2-1; CDR3nt: TGTGCCAGCAGCTACTACAATGAGCAGTTCTTC; CDR3aa: CASSYYNEQFF
abundance: NA; d_gene: TRBD1; v_gene: TRBV6-1; j_gene: TRBJ1-1; CDR3nt: TGTGCCAGCAGTAAACGACAGGGAGCGGATTCGGAAGCTTTCTTT; CDR3aa: CASSKRQGADSEAFF
abundance: NA; d_gene: NA; v_gene: TRBV5-4; j_gene: TRBJ2-3; CDR3nt: TGTGCCAGCAGTGGCCGGATAGGGCTAAGCACAGATACGCAGTATTTT; CDR3aa: CASSGRIGLSTDTQYF
abundance: NA; d_gene: TRBD1; v_gene: TRBV2; j_gene: TRBJ1-4; CDR3nt: TGTGCCAGCAGTGAATTGGGACAGGGGGTAGATGAAAAACTGTTTTTT; CDR3aa: CASSELGQGVDEKLFF
abundance: NA; d_gene: NA; v_gene: TRBV5-1; j_gene: TRBJ1-1; CDR3nt: TGCGCCAGCAGCTTGGAGAAGGGGGACGGGACTGAAGCTTTCTTT; CDR3aa: CASSLEKGDGTEAFF
abundance: NA; d_gene: TRBD2; v_gene: TRBV10-2; j_gene: TRBJ2-1; CDR3nt: TGCGCCAGCAGCTTCCGACTAGCGCCCGACAATGAGCAGTTCTTC; CDR3aa: CASSFRLAPDNEQFF
abundance: NA; d_gene: NA; v_gene: TRBV5-1; j_gene: TRBJ2-5; CDR3nt: TGCGCCAGCAGCTTCGGACAACAACAAGAGACCCAGTACTTC; CDR3aa: CASSFGQQQETQYF
abundance: NA; d_gene: NA; v_gene: TRBV19; j_gene: TRBJ1-4; CDR3nt: TGTGCCAGTAGTATCCCAGGGGATGATGAAAAACTGTTTTTT; CDR3aa: CASSIPGDDEKLFF
abundance: few; d_gene: TRBD2; v_gene: TRBV11-2; j_gene: TRBJ2-2; CDR3nt: TGTGCCAGCAGCTTAGGACTAGCGGGGTTAAACACCGGGGAGCTGTTTTTT; CDR3aa: CASSLGLAGLNTGELFF
abundance: NA; d_gene: NA; v_gene: TRBV11-2; j_gene: TRBJ1-2; CDR3nt: TGTGCCAGCAGCCCCCAAGGGGGGCTCTCCTATGGCTACACCTTC; CDR3aa: CASSPQGGLSYGYTF
abundance: NA; d_gene: NA; v_gene: TRBV9; j_gene: TRBJ2-5; CDR3nt: TGTGCCAGCAGCGTCAGGATCGGGTCAGCAGAGACCCAGTACTTC; CDR3aa: CASSVRIGSAETQYF
abundance: NA; d_gene: TRBD2; v_gene: TRBV5-1; j_gene: TRBJ2-2; CDR3nt: TGCGCCAGCAGCCTAGCGACCGCGGGGGTAAACACCGGGGAGCTGTTTTTT; CDR3aa: CASSLATAGVNTGELFF
abundance: NA; d_gene: NA; v_gene: TRBV19; j_gene: TRBJ1-4; CDR3nt: TGTGCCAGCGCGACCCAAAAGGGGGAAAAACTGTTTTTT; CDR3aa: CASATQKGEKLFF
abundance: NA; d_gene: NA; v_gene: TRBV19; j_gene: TRBJ1-2; CDR3nt: TGTGCCAGTAGATTCGGGGGGCTCCCTGGCTACACCTTC; CDR3aa: CASRFGGLPGYTF
abundance: NA; d_gene: TRBD1; v_gene: TRBV10-1; j_gene: TRBJ2-7; CDR3nt: TGCGCCTCCTCCCCGGGGACAGGGTCTTCCGAGCAGTACTTC; CDR3aa: CASSPGTGSSEQYF
abundance: once; d_gene: NA; v_gene: TRBV6-1; j_gene: TRBJ1-1; CDR3nt: TGTGCCAGCACCCCCCGGGACGGTATGAACACTGAAGCTTTCTTT; CDR3aa: CASTPRDGMNTEAFF
abundance: NA; d_gene: NA; v_gene: TRBV7-9; j_gene: TRBJ2-1; CDR3nt: TGTGCCAGCAGCACCCGACCCGGTGAGCAGTTCTTC; CDR3aa: CASSTRPGEQFF
abundance: NA; d_gene: NA; v_gene: TRBV7-9; j_gene: TRBJ2-3; CDR3nt: TGTGCCAGCAGCTTCACAGGAGGAGATACGCAGTATTTT; CDR3aa: CASSFTGGDTQYF
abundance: NA; d_gene: NA; v_gene: TRBV6-4; j_gene: TRBJ2-1; CDR3nt: TGTGCCAGCAGTCTCGGAGCTAGGGACAATGAGCAGTTCTTC; CDR3aa: CASSLGARDNEQFF
abundance: NA; d_gene: NA; v_gene: TRBV5-8; j_gene: TRBJ2-1; CDR3nt: TGTGCCAGCAGCGTCCTCGGGGAGTACTACAATGAGCAGTTCTTC; CDR3aa: CASSVLGEYYNEQFF
abundance: NA; d_gene: NA; v_gene: TRBV7-8; j_gene: TRBJ1-2; CDR3nt: TGTGCCAGCAGCGAACGAGAGACGACAGGTGGCTACACCTTC; CDR3aa: CASSERETTGGYTF
abundance: NA; d_gene: NA; v_gene: TRBV11-2; j_gene: TRBJ2-5; CDR3nt: TGTGCCAGCAGCTTAGGGAGGGCGGAGACCCAGTACTTC; CDR3aa: CASSLGRAETQYF
abundance: NA; d_gene: NA; v_gene: TRBV10-3; j_gene: TRBJ2-7; CDR3nt: TGTGCCATCAGTGGGTCATCTACCTACGAGCAGTACTTC; CDR3aa: CAISGSSTYEQYF
abundance: NA; d_gene: NA; v_gene: TRBV30; j_gene: TRBJ2-7; CDR3nt: TGTGCCTGGACGGAAAGCTTCGGGGACTACGAGCAGTACTTC; CDR3aa: CAWTESFGDYEQYF
abundance: NA; d_gene: TRBD1; v_gene: TRBV4-2; j_gene: TRBJ2-4; CDR3nt: TGTGCCAGCAGCCAAGATTTGGCGCGGGACAGGTGGAACCATTTAGCCAAAAACATTCAGTACTTC; CDR3aa: CASSQDLARDRWNHLAKNIQYF
abundance: NA; d_gene: NA; v_gene: TRBV19; j_gene: TRBJ2-3; CDR3nt: TGTGCCAGTAGTATGGCGGTCGGGTCATTATCAGATACGCAGTATTTT; CDR3aa: CASSMAVGSLSDTQYF
abundance: once; d_gene: NA; v_gene: TRBV28; j_gene: TRBJ1-1; CDR3nt: TGTGCCAGCAGCTCCAGGTCCACTGAAGCTTTCTTT; CDR3aa: CASSSRSTEAFF
abundance: NA; d_gene: NA; v_gene: TRBV9; j_gene: TRBJ1-3; CDR3nt: TGTGCCAGCAGCGTAGATGGAGGGGCAACTGGAAACACCATATATTTT; CDR3aa: CASSVDGGATGNTIYF
abundance: NA; d_gene: TRBD2; v_gene: TRBV18; j_gene: TRBJ2-3; CDR3nt: TGTGCCAGCTCACCGGGACTAGCGGGGCTAGATACGCAGTATTTT; CDR3aa: CASSPGLAGLDTQYF
abundance: few; d_gene: NA; v_gene: TRBV5-6; j_gene: TRBJ1-6; CDR3nt: TGTGCCAGCAGCTTGGCCGGGGGAGGATTTAATTCACCCCTCCACTTT; CDR3aa: CASSLAGGGFNSPLHF
abundance: few; d_gene: NA; v_gene: TRBV15; j_gene: TRBJ2-1; CDR3nt: TGTGCCACCAGCAGAGCCCCTAACGGGGGCTATGAGCAGTTCTTC; CDR3aa: CATSRAPNGGYEQFF
abundance: NA; d_gene: TRBD1; v_gene: TRBV18; j_gene: TRBJ2-7; CDR3nt: TGTGCCAGCTCATTCACAGGGGGCGACTACGAGCAGTACTTC; CDR3aa: CASSFTGGDYEQYF